Sequencing of this T cell receptor (beta chain) was carried out in a study of identifying expanded T cells in peripheral blood. Study outcomes and limitations: Roughly two-week clone count variance significantly increased as total template count grew.

Clones were sequenced by immunoSEQ multiplex PCR, and TCRdb holds only the in-frame ones, with some missing. The table records 45,000 to 60,000 clones, under 85% of them present only once. A note on this clone: Its antigen is unidentified.

Germline assignment: CDR1 SNHLY and CDR2 FYNNEI. This CDR3 is built from 12 residues. J was trimmed by 4 bases and V by 5 bases; bases with no gene match: 1. This receptor was identified in a person aged 18 to 75 in good health. The chain recombines TRBV2 with TRBJ1-1; 7 bases agree with TRBD1. Sequencing was carried out using blood. Here the CDR3 reads CASSYRGTEAFF. CDR3 nucleotide sequence: TGTGCCAGCAGTTACAGGGGCACTGAAGCTTTCTTT.